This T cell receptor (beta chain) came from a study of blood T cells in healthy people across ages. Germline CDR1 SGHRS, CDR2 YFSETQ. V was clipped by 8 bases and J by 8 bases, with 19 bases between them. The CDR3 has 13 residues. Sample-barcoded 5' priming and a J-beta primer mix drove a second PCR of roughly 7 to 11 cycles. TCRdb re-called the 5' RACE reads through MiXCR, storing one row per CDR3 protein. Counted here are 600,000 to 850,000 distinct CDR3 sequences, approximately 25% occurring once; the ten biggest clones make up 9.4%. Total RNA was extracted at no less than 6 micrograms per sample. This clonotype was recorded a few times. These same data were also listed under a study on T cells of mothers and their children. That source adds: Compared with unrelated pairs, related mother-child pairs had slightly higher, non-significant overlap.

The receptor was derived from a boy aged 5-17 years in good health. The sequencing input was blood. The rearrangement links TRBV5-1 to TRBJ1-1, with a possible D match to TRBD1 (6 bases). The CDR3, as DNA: TGCGCCAGTAGGATCCCTGGACAGCAAGAAGCTTTCTTT. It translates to CASRIPGQQEAFF.